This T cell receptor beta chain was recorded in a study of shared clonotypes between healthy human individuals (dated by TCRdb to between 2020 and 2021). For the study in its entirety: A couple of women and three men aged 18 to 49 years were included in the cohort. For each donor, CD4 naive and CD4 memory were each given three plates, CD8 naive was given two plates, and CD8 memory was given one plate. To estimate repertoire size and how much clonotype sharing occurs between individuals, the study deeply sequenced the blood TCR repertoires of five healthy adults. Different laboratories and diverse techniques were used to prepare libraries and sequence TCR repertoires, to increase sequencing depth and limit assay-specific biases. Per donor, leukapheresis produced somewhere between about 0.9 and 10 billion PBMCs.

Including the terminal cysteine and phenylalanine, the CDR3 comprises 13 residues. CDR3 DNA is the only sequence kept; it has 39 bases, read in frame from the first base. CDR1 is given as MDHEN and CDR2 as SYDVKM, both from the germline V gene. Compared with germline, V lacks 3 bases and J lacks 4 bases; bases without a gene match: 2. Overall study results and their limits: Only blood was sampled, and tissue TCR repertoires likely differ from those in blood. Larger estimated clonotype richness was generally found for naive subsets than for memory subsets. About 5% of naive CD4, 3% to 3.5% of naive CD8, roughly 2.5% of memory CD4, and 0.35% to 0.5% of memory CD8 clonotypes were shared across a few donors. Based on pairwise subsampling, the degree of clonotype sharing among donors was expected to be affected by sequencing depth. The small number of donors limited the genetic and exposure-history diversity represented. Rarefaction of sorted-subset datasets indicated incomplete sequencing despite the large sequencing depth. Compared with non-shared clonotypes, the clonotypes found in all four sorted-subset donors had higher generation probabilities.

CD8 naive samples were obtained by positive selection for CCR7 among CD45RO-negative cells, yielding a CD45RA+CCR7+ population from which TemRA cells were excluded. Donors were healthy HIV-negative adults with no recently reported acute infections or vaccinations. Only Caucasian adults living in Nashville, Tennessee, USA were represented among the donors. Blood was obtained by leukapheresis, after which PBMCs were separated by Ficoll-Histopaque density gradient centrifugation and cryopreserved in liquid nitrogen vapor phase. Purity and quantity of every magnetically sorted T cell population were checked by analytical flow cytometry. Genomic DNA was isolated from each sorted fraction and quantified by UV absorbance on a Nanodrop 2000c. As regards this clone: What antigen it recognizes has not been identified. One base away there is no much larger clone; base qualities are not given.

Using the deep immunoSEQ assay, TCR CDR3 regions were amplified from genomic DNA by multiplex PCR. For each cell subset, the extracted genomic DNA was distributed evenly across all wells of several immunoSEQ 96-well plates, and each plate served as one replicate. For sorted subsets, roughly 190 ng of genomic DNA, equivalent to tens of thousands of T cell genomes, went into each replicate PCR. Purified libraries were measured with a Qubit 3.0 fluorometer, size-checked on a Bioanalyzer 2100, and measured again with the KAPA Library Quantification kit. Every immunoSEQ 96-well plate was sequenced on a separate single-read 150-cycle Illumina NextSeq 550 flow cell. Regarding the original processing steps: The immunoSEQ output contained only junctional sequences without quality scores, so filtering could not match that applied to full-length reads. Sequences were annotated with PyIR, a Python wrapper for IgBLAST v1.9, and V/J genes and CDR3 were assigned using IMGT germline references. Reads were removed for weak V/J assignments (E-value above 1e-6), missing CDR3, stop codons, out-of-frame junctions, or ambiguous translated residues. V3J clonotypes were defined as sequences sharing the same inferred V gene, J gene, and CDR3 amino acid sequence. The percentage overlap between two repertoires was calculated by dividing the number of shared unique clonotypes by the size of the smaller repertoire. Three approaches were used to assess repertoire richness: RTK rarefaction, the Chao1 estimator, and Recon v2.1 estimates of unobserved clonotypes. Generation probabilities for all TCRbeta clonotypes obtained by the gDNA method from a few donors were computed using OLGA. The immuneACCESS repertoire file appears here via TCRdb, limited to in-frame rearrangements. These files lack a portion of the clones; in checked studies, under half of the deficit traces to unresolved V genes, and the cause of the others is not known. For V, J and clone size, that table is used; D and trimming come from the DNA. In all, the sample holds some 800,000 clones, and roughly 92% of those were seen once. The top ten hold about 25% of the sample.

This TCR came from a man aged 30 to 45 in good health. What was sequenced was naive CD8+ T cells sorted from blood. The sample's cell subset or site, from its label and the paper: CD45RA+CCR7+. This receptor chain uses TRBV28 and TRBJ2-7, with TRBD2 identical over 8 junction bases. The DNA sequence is TGTGCCAGCAGTTTTGAGCGGGGGTACGAGCAGTACTTC. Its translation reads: CASSFERGYEQYF.